Listed below are T cell receptor beta chains from one sample, sequenced in a study of T-cell reconstitution after alpha-beta-depleted transplantation in children. Each CDR3 protein gets one entry after TCRdb re-called the PCR reads with MiXCR. The repertoire holds around 230,000 distinct CDR3 sequences, with under 20% as singletons. The source was PBMCs, mostly from graft donor cells, collected 360 days after TCRalphabeta/CD19-depleted stem cell transplant. All receptors come from a male patient aged 2 to 9 who had a stem cell transplant for acute lymphoblastic leukemia, so the T cells may come from the graft donor. Both conserved end residues are part of each CDR3. Fields, in order: D gene, V gene, J gene, clone size, CDR3 protein, CDR3 DNA. A D gene is named only where the DNA matches it firmly. Size is stated for part of the rows, as once, few or many counts, or as a class when the clone is expanded.

-	TRBV27	TRBJ2-3	many	CASSRTLDTQYF	TGTGCCAGCAGTCGCACCCTAGATACGCAGTATTTT
-	TRBV12-3/TRBV12-4	TRBJ2-1	-	CASSLGRGRSYNEQFF	TGTGCCAGCAGTTTAGGACGGGGGCGCTCCTACAATGAGCAGTTCTTC
TRBD1	TRBV12-3/TRBV12-4	TRBJ2-2	many	CASSRDRVNTGELFF	TGTGCCAGCAGCCGGGACAGGGTAAACACCGGGGAGCTGTTTTTT
TRBD1	TRBV7-9	TRBJ1-1	few	CASSLGDRPNTEAFF	TGTGCCAGCAGCTTAGGGGACAGGCCTAACACTGAAGCTTTCTTT
-	TRBV7-2	TRBJ2-7	few	CASSPRQGSYEQYF	TGTGCCAGCAGCCCCCGGCAGGGATCCTACGAGCAGTACTTC
-	TRBV27	TRBJ2-6	-	CASSQGAGANVLTF	TGTGCCAGCAGCCAGGGCGCTGGGGCCAACGTCCTGACTTTC
TRBD1	TRBV7-9	TRBJ2-7	-	CASSVGDRFYEQYF	TGTGCCAGCAGCGTGGGGGACAGGTTCTACGAGCAGTACTTC
-	TRBV12-3/TRBV12-4	TRBJ1-5	once	CASSGQLLQPQHF	TGTGCCAGCAGCGGACAGTTGTTACAGCCCCAGCATTTT
-	TRBV29-1	TRBJ2-5	few	CSVATAQETQYF	TGCAGCGTTGCGACGGCTCAAGAGACCCAGTACTTC
-	TRBV7-9	TRBJ2-7	-	CASSQRDTRSYEQYF	TGTGCCAGCAGCCAGCGGGACACCCGCTCCTACGAGCAGTACTTC
-	TRBV7-2	TRBJ2-1	few	CASSGLPESYNEQFF	TGTGCCAGCAGTGGCCTCCCTGAATCGTACAATGAGCAGTTCTTC
-	TRBV4-1	TRBJ2-5	-	CASSQDPRTRTQETQYF	TGCGCCAGCAGCCAAGATCCCCGGACGAGGACCCAAGAGACCCAGTACTTC
-	TRBV7-9	TRBJ2-1	-	CASSRLDNEQFF	TGTGCCAGCAGCCGACTGGACAATGAGCAGTTCTTC
TRBD1	TRBV10-3	TRBJ1-5	few	CAPEGQRRAQPQHF	TGTGCCCCCGAGGGACAGCGACGTGCTCAGCCCCAGCATTTT
-	TRBV19	TRBJ1-4	few	CASSLRPIAGEKLFF	TGTGCCAGTAGTTTAAGACCCATCGCGGGCGAAAAACTGTTTTTT
-	TRBV4-2	TRBJ1-2	-	CASSPPDSYGYTF	TGTGCCAGCAGCCCTCCGGACAGTTATGGCTACACCTTC
-	TRBV7-2	TRBJ2-1	many	CASSQRTVARDNEQFF	TGTGCCAGCAGCCAACGCACGGTCGCGCGCGACAATGAGCAGTTCTTC
-	TRBV21-1	TRBJ2-7	-	CAVKGQMEQYF	TGTGCCGTAAAGGGACAGATGGAGCAGTACTTC
TRBD1	TRBV18	TRBJ2-3	few	CASSPTGTGRGTDTQYF	TGTGCCAGCTCACCCACCGGGACAGGGAGAGGCACAGATACGCAGTATTTT
-	TRBV6-6	TRBJ2-3	few	CATEDSSTDTQYF	TGTGCCACCGAGGACAGTAGCACAGATACGCAGTATTTT
TRBD1	TRBV2	TRBJ2-1	few	CASLGQGNNEQFF	TGTGCCAGCCTGGGACAGGGGAACAATGAGCAGTTCTTC
-	TRBV6-5	TRBJ1-5	few	CASSHLADRDNQPQHF	TGTGCCAGCAGTCACCTAGCGGACCGGGACAATCAGCCCCAGCATTTT
TRBD2	TRBV5-1	TRBJ2-1	few	CASSYFDGGALSYNEQFF	TGCGCCAGCAGCTACTTCGACGGGGGGGCCCTCTCCTACAATGAGCAGTTCTTC
-	TRBV5-1	TRBJ2-3	-	CASSLGAADTQYF	TGCGCCAGCAGCTTGGGGGCGGCAGATACGCAGTATTTT
TRBD2	TRBV29-1	TRBJ2-5	few	CSVAQRGRGVSQETQYF	TGCAGCGTTGCTCAGCGGGGTAGGGGAGTTTCCCAAGAGACCCAGTACTTC
-	TRBV7-2	TRBJ2-1	-	CASPAVYNEQFF	TGTGCCAGCCCAGCGGTCTACAATGAGCAGTTCTTC
TRBD2	TRBV12-3/TRBV12-4	TRBJ2-7	-	CASSPLAGPTYEQYF	TGTGCCAGCAGTCCCCTAGCGGGGCCCACCTACGAGCAGTACTTC
-	TRBV7-8	TRBJ2-7	-	CASSLGRPLETPYEQYF	TGTGCCAGCAGCTTAGGAAGGCCTCTGGAGACCCCCTACGAGCAGTACTTC
TRBD1	TRBV12-3/TRBV12-4	TRBJ2-2	few	CASRTGTGGPGELFF	TGTGCCAGCAGGACCGGGACAGGGGGCCCCGGGGAGCTGTTTTTT
-	TRBV4-3	TRBJ1-1	-	CASSQGQRVFSTEAFF	TGCGCCAGCAGCCAAGGACAAAGGGTTTTCAGCACTGAAGCTTTCTTT
TRBD1	TRBV27	TRBJ1-6	many	CASSLLGQENSPLHF	TGTGCCAGCAGTTTACTGGGACAGGAAAATTCACCCCTCCACTTT
-	TRBV28	TRBJ2-7	many	CASSEVTSYEQYF	TGTGCCAGCAGTGAGGTTACATCCTACGAGCAGTACTTC